The present entry profiles one TCR beta chain with its context. TCRdb's table, derived via immunoSEQ multiplex PCR, lists solely in-frame clones and lacks some. The sample includes some 220,000 clones, approximately 87% of them seen just once. V was pared by 0 bases and J by 3 bases, with 14 bases between. CDR1 and CDR2 (germline): SEHNR, FQNEAQ (reference sequence). CDR3 length: 16 residues. This sample was included in a study of blood T cell repertoires in COVID-19. Study-level information: Symptom resolution, clearance, or two negative PCRs marked the recovered donors of Cohort 3.

This sequence joins TRBV7-9 and TRBJ1-2, with D tentatively TRBD1 (6 bases). This sequence originates from a woman aged 50 to 60 in a cohort exposed to, infected with or recovered from COVID-19 (not recorded which). The source material was PBMCs or T cells enriched from blood (not recorded which). The CDR3 DNA reads as TGTGCCAGCAGCTTAGCAGGGGGTATGATAGACTATGGCTACACCTTC. It codes for CASSLAGGMIDYGYTF.